This T cell receptor beta chain was found in a study of identifying expanded T cells in peripheral blood. Per germline, CDR1 SGHAT and CDR2 FQNNGV. V lost 5 bases and J lost 4, with 5 bases in between. The CDR3 has 12 amino acids. Profiled with immunoSEQ multiplex PCR; TCRdb holds only in-frame clones, not every one. In the table there are some 100,000 clones, around 89% of which are singletons. In regard to this clone: The antigen is undetermined.

Study-level points and caveats: Variance in clone template counts between roughly two-week samples significantly increased with total template count across all healthy donors.

The sample was blood. The chain recombines TRBV11-2 with TRBJ1-4, with D hard to call. The clonotype comes from a person aged 18 to 75 in good health. The CDR3 spells CASSNINEKLFF. The CDR3 coding sequence is TGTGCCAGCAGCAACATTAATGAAAAACTGTTTTTT.